The clone carrying this T cell receptor (beta chain) was counted at least ten times. Its antigen is undetermined. These data come from a study of Ad26.COV2.S vaccination and SARS-CoV-2 variants. Study summary: COV1001, an Ad26.COV2.S trial, supplied this vaccine-arm donor. Ad26.COV2.S given intramuscularly, once or twice 56 days apart. Study-level results: Vaccine recipients posted higher spike-specific TCR breadth than their placebo counterparts. Vaccine and placebo groups showed comparable non-spike TCR breadth.

Generated by immunoSEQ multiplex PCR, the TCRdb table keeps only in-frame clones and is missing some. The sample shows fewer than 400,000 clones, around 84% of them seen only once. Treatment in this sample: 15 to 20 received Ad26.COV2.S at low or high dose, single or two shots; about 5 received placebo; per-sample allocation not given. Specimens were obtained on day 63 following the first vaccine or placebo injection. This CDR3 comprises 13 residues. V was clipped by 6 bases and J by 9 bases; unmatched bases: 8. The germline V gene encodes CDR1 SNHLY and CDR2 FYNNEI. This chain links TRBV2 with TRBJ2-1; 7 nucleotides line up with TRBD1. The sequencing here drew on peripheral blood, taken in a trial of Ad26.COV2.S vaccine versus placebo. This receptor was obtained from a person aged 18-60 years who received the Ad26.COV2.S COVID-19 vaccine or a placebo. This CDR3 is CASRQTSGGEQFF. For the CDR3, the DNA is TGTGCCAGCAGGCAAACGTCAGGGGGTGAGCAGTTCTTC.